A single TCR beta chain is shown here with its context. Deletions cut 3 bases from V and 2 bases from J, with 11 bases between. This CDR3 comprises 15 residues. Germline V gene lookup returns CDR1 LNHDA and CDR2 SQIVND (reference sequence). This specimen belongs to a study of blood T cell repertoires in COVID-19. The wider study: Acute and convalescent COVID-19 specimens originated in the United States, Italy and Spain. PBMCs, B-cell-depleted T cells, or T cells provided the cDNA or gDNA that made up the material.

How the authors handled the data: Nucleated cell counts were estimated from reference gene primer amplification. Assay used: immunoSEQ multiplex PCR; TCRdb lists only in-frame clones, some missing. D and trimming come from the DNA, and the V and J calls and clone size come from that table. The data hold about 97,000 clones, with about 90% observed a single time. The sample was peripheral blood. The source is a man between 18 and 35 years old with acute or convalescent COVID-19. The V and J genes are TRBV19 and TRBJ1-5, with D perhaps TRBD1 (6 bases). CDR3 DNA: TGTGCCAGTAGTATTTTGGGGGCTGGCAATCAGCCCCAGCATTTT. Translated: CASSILGAGNQPQHF.